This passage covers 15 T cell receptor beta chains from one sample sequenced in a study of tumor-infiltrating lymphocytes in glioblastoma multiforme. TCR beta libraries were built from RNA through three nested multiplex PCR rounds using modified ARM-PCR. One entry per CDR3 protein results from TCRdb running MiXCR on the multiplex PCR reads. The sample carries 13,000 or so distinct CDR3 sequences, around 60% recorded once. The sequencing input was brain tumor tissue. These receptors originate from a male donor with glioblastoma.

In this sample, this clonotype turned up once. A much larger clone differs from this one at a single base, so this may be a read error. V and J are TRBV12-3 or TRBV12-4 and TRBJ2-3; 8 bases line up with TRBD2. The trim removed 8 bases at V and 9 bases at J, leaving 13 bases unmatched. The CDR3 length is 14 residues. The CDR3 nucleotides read TGTGCCAGCGGATCTACGGGGGGGCCCACCACGCAGTATTTT. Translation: CASGSTGGPTTQYF.

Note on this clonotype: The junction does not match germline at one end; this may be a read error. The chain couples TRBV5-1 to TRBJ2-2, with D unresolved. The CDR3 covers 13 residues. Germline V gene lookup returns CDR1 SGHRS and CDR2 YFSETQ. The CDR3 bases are TGCGGCAGCAGCTTGCAGGCCACCGGGGAGCTGTTTTTT. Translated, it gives CGSSLQATGELFF. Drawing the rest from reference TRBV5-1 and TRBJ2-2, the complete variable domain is KAGVTQTPRYLIKTRGQQVTLSCSPISGHRSVSWYQQTPGQGLQFLFEYFSETQRNKGNFPGRFSGRQFSNSRSEMNVSTLELGDSALYLCGSSLQATGELFFGEGSRLTVL.

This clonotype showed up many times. CDR3 protein: CAWSVGAQVADTQYF. The CDR3 DNA follows: TGTGCCTGGAGTGTAGGGGCCCAGGTGGCAGATACGCAGTATTTT. V gene TRBV30 combines with J gene TRBJ2-3; tentative D call: TRBD1 (5 bases). CDR1 GTSNPN and CDR2 SVGIG come from the germline V gene (reference sequence). Trimming took off 0 bases at V and 4 bases at J, with 14 bases between the two ends. The CDR3 extends over 15 amino acids.

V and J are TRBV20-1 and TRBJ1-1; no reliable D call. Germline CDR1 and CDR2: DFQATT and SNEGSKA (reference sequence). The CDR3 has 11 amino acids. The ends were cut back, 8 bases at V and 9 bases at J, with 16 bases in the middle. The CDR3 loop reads CSTPRVGKAFF. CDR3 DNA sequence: TGCAGTACTCCCCGGGTGGGCAAAGCTTTCTTT.

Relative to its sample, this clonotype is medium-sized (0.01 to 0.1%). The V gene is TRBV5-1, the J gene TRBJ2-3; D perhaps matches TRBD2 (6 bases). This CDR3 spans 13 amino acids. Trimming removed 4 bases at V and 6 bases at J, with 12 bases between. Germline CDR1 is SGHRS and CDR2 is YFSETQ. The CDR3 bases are TGCGCCAGCAGCCGGGACTTGGTGGATACGCAGTATTTT. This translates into CASSRDLVDTQYF.

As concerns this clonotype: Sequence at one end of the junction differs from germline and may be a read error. The DNA of the CDR3 is TGTGCCAGTAGTGTATCCCGACTAGCGGGAGCTTATGAGCAGTTCTTC. Translated: CASSVSRLAGAYEQFF. The chain recombines TRBV6-1 with TRBJ2-1, with 12 nucleotides matching TRBD2. This CDR3 is built from 16 residues. CDR1 is MNHNS and CDR2 is SASEGT in the germline V gene.

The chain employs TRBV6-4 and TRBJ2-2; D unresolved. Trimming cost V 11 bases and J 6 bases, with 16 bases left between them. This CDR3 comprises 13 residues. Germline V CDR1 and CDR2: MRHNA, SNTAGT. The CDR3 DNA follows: TGTGCCCAAAGGGCGCCTGGCGCCGGGGAGCTGTTTTTT. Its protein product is CAQRAPGAGELFF.

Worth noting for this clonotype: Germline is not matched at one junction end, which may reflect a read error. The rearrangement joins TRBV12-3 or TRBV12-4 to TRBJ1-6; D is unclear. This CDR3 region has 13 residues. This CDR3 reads CVSSLVGDSPLHF. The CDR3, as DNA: TGTGTCAGCAGTTTAGTGGGTGATTCACCCCTCCACTTC.

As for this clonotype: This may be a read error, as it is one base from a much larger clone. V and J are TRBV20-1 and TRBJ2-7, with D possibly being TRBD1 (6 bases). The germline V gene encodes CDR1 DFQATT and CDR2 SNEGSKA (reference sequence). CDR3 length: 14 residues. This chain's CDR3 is CSLRTGVETGEQYF. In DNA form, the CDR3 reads TGCAGCCTGCGCACTGGGGTGGAGACAGGCGAGCAGTACTTC.

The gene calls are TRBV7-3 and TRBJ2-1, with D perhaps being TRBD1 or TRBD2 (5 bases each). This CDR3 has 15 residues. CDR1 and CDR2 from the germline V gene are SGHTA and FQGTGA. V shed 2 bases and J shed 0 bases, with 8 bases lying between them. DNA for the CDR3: TGTGCCAGCAGCTTATCAGGGAGCTCCTACAATGAGCAGTTCTTC. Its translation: CASSLSGSSYNEQFF.

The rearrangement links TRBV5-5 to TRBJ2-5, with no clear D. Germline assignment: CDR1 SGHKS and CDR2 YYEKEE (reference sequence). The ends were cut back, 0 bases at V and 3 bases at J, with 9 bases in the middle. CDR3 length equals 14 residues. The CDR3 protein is CASSLGQVKETQYF. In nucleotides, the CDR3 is TGTGCCAGCAGCTTGGGTCAGGTCAAAGAGACCCAGTACTTC. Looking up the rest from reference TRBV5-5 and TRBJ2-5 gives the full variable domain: DAGVTQSPTHLIKTRGQQVTLRCSPISGHKSVSWYQQVLGQGPQFIFQYYEKEERGRGNFPDRFSARQFPNYSSELNVNALLLGDSALYLCASSLGQVKETQYFGPGTRLLVL.

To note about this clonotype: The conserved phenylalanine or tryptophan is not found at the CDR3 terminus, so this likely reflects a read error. CDR3 in DNA: TGCGCCAGCAATGCAAGGGGATCCTACGAGCAGTACTTA. Translation gives CASNARGSYEQYL. This chain connects TRBV10-2 to TRBJ2-7; D possibly corresponds to TRBD1 (5 bases). Germline V gene sequence: CDR1 WSHSY, CDR2 SAAADI. The CDR3 has 13 residues. V lost 7 bases to trimming and J lost 1 base, with 11 bases between them.

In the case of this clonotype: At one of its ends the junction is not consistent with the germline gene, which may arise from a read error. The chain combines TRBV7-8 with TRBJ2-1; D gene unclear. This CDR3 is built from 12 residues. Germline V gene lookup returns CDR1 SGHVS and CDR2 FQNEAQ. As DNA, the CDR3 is TGTGTCAGCAGCTTAGGCGCGCTCGAGCAGTTCTTC. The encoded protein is CVSSLGALEQFF.

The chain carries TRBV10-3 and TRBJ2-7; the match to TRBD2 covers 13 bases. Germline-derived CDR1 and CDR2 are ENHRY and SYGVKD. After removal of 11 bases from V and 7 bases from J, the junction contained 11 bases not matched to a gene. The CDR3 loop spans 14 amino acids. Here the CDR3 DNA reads TGTGCCGTCACTAGCGGGGGGGCCGTCGATGAGCAGTACTTC. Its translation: CAVTSGGAVDEQYF.

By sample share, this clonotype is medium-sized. CDR3 coding DNA: TGCGCCAGCAGCCAAGAGGCTAGCGGGAGGGCCATTCAGGACAATGAGCAGTTCTTC. The encoded protein is CASSQEASGRAIQDNEQFF. The rearrangement uses TRBV4-1 and TRBJ2-1; 12 nucleotides match TRBD2. This CDR3 has 19 amino acids. V dropped 0 bases and J dropped 5; count of bases not matched to a gene: 11. CDR1 is MGHRA and CDR2 is YSYEKL in the germline V gene.